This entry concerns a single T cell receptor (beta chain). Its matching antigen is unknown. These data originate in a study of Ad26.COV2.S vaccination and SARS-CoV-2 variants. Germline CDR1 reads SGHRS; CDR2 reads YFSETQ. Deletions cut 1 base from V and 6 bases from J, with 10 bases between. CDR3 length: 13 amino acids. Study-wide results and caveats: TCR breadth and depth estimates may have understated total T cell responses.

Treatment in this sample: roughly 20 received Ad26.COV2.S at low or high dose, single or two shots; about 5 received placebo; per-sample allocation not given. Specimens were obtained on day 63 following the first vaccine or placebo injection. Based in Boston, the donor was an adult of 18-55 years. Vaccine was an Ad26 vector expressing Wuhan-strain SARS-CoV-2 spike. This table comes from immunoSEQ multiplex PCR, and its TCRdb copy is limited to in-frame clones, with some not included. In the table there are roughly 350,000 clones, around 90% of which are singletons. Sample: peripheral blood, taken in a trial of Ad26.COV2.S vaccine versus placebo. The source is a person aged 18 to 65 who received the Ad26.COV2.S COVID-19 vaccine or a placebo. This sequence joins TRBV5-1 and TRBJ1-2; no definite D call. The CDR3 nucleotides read TGCGCCAGCAGCTTGACCAGGCGGGATGGCTACACCTTC. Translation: CASSLTRRDGYTF.